The clone carrying this T cell receptor beta chain has more than one count but fewer than ten. Its antigen is as yet unknown. TCRdb passed the 5' RACE reads through MiXCR, listing each CDR3 protein once. The table lists 150,000 or so distinct CDR3 sequences, approximately 32% of them singletons. The sample belongs to a study of CD8 T cells in ankylosing spondylitis. Per the germline V gene, CDR1 is SQVTM and CDR2 is ANQGSEA. Trimming stripped 2 bases from V and 4 bases from J, with 4 bases between. This CDR3 contains 11 residues. Study-wide results and limits: Clones that were linked to disease were CD8+ and were relatively rare in peripheral blood.

The sequence was collected from a male donor with ankylosing spondylitis. The chain joins TRBV29-1 to TRBJ2-3; D gene ambiguous. Sequencing was done on a sample of synovial fluid, either unsorted or a sorted T cell fraction (not recorded which). For the CDR3, the DNA is TGCAGCGTTGAACGGGCAGATACGCAGTATTTT. Encoded protein: CSVERADTQYF.